This T cell receptor (beta chain) appears in the sequencing data of a study of blood T cell repertoires in COVID-19. Study in general: From the United States, Italy and Spain came samples of acute and convalescent COVID-19. The analysed material was cDNA or gDNA that came from T cells, B-cell-depleted T cells, or PBMCs.

Generated by immunoSEQ multiplex PCR, the TCRdb table keeps only in-frame clones and is missing some. This sample carries 35,000 to 50,000 clones, just under 70% of them seen once, and the ten largest clones take around 5.9%. This clonotype was obtained from a man at least 80 years old with acute or convalescent COVID-19. The sequenced sample consisted of peripheral blood.

CDR3 sequence: CASSQGTENLEAFF. As DNA, the CDR3 is TGCGCCAGCTCCCAGGGGACAGAAAACCTTGAAGCTTTCTTT. The V gene is TRBV5-1, the J gene TRBJ1-1; 7 bases agree with TRBD1. Germline V gene sequence: CDR1 SGHRS, CDR2 YFSETQ. Unmatched junction bases numbered 13, after V lost 7 bases and J lost 7 bases. CDR3 size: 14 residues. The entire variable domain, with the rest obtained from reference TRBV5-1 and TRBJ1-1, is as follows: KAGVTQTPRYLIKTRGQQVTLSCSPISGHRSVSWYQQTPGQGLQFLFEYFSETQRNKGNFPGRFSGRQFSNSRSEMNVSTLELGDSALYLCASSQGTENLEAFFGQGTRLTVV.